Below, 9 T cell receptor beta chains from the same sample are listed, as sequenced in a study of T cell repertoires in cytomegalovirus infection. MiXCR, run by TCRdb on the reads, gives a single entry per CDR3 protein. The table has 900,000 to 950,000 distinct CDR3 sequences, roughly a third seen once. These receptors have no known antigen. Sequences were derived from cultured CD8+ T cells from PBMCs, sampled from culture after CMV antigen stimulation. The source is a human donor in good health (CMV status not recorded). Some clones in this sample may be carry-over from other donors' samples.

The CDR3 sequence: CASSFPGQLMNEQYF. The CDR3 DNA is TGCGCCAGCAGCTTTCCCGGACAGTTAATGAACGAGCAGTACTTC. The chain is built from TRBV5-1 and TRBJ2-7, with D maybe TRBD1 (6 bases). Trimming removed 2 bases from V and 5 bases from J, with 17 bases in between. Germline values: CDR1 SGHRS, CDR2 YFSETQ. The CDR3 extends over 15 amino acids.

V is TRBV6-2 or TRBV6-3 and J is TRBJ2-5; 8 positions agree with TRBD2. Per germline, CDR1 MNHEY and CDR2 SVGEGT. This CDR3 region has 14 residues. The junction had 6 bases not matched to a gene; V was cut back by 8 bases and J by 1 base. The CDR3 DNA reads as TGTGCCAGCGAATTAGCGGGGCGCCAAGAGACCCAGTACTTC. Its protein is CASELAGRQETQYF.

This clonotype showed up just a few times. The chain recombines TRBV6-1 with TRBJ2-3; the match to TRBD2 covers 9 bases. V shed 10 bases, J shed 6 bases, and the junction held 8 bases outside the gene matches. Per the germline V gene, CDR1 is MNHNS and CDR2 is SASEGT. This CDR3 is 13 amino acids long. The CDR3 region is CAISSGGRDTQYF. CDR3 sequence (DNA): TGTGCCATCTCCAGCGGGGGGCGGGATACGCAGTATTTT.

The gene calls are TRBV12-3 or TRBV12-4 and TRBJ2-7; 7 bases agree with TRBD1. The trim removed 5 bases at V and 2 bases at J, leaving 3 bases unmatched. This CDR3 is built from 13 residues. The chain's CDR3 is CASSRDRTYEQYF. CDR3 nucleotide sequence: TGTGCCAGCAGTCGGGACAGAACCTACGAGCAGTACTTC.

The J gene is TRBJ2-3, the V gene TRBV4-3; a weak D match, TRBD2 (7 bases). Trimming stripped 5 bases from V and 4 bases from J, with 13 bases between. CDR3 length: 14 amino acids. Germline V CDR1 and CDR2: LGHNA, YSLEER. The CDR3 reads CASSWGGDSDTQYF. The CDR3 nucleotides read TGCGCCAGCAGCTGGGGGGGCGACTCAGATACGCAGTATTTT.

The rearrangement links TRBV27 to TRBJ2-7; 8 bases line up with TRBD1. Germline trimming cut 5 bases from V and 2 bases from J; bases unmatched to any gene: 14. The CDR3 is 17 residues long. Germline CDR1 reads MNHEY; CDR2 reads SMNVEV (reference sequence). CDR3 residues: CASSLPTTGGEPYEQYF. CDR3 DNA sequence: TGTGCCAGCAGTCTGCCCACAACAGGGGGAGAACCCTACGAGCAGTACTTC.

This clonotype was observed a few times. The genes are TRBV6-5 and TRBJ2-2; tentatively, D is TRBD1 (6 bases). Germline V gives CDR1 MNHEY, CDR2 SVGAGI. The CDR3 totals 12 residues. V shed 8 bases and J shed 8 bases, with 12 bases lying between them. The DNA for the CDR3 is TGTGCCAGCGTAGGGGGTAGGGGGGAGCTGTTTTTT. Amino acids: CASVGGRGELFF.

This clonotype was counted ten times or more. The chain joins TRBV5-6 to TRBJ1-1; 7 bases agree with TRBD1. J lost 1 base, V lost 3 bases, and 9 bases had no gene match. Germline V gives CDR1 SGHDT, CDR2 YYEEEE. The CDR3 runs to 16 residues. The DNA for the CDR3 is TGTGCCAGCAGCTCCGCTAGGGGGCGCCGGAACACTGAAGCTTTCTTT. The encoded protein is CASSSARGRRNTEAFF. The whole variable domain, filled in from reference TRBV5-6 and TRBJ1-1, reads DAGVTQSPTHLIKTRGQQVTLRCSPKSGHDTVSWYQQALGQGPQFIFQYYEEEERQRGNFPDRFSGHQFPNYSSELNVNALLLGDSALYLCASSSARGRRNTEAFFGQGTRLTVV.

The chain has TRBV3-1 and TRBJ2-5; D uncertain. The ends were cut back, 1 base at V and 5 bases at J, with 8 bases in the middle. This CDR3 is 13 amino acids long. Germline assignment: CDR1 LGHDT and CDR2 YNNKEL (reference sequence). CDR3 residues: CASSQVGTETQYF. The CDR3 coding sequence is TGTGCCAGCAGCCAAGTTGGTACGGAGACCCAGTACTTC.